A single sample gave rise to the 27 T cell receptor beta chains below, sequenced in a study of T-cell memory formation after mild COVID-19. TCRdb re-derived calls from the 5' RACE reads in MiXCR, one entry per CDR3 protein. The sample includes about 180,000 distinct CDR3 sequences, approximately 18% of them seen just once. Sequencing input: PBMCs or a T cell subset sorted from them (not recorded which). The source is a man younger than 35 who had mild COVID-19 (a few samples of this study predate the infection). Cell type and time point are not known.

This chain uses TRBV12-3 or TRBV12-4 with TRBJ2-7; D tentatively fits TRBD1 or TRBD2 (5 bases each). Between the trimmed V and J ends, which lost 10 bases and 9 bases, there was a span of 19 bases. CDR3 size: 12 residues. The DNA for the CDR3 is TGTGCCACCGGGGACCGGGAAAGTCGGCAGTACTTC. As protein: CATGDRESRQYF.

The J gene is TRBJ1-2, the V gene TRBV19; D might be TRBD1 (6 bases). The V and J ends lost 5 bases and 4 bases respectively, with 17 bases between them. The CDR3 extends over 15 amino acids. Germline V gene lookup returns CDR1 LNHDA and CDR2 SQIVND (reference sequence). CDR3 in DNA: TGTGCCAGTAGTGCCGCCTTTGGGGGCGGCTATGGCTACACCTTC. This sequence encodes CASSAAFGGGYGYTF.

The chain combines TRBV12-3 or TRBV12-4 with TRBJ1-2, with D possibly TRBD1 on 5 matching bases. The CDR3 totals 16 residues. The V gene lost 2 bases and the J gene lost 7 bases, with 20 bases spanning the gap. DNA for the CDR3: TGTGCCAGCAGTTTATGGCAGGACACCCCAAGTAGTGGCTACACCTTC. As protein: CASSLWQDTPSSGYTF.

The chain recombines TRBV20-1 with TRBJ2-5; 7 bases match TRBD1. V lost 3 bases, J lost 1 base, and 8 bases stayed unmatched. There are 15 residues in the CDR3. Germline CDR1 reads DFQATT; CDR2 reads SNEGSKA (reference sequence). The CDR3: CSARGRQGVQETQYF. The CDR3 DNA reads TGCAGTGCTAGGGGACGACAGGGCGTCCAAGAGACCCAGTACTTC.

In this sample, this clonotype turned up a few times. V and J are TRBV4-1 and TRBJ1-5; D unresolved. V was cut by 0 bases and J by 1 base, with 7 bases left in between. This CDR3 region has 15 residues. CDR1 and CDR2 (germline): MGHRA, YSYEKL. CDR3 nucleotide sequence: TGCGCCAGCAGCCAAGATGAGGCGAGCAATCAGCCCCAGCATTTT. Translation: CASSQDEASNQPQHF.

This clonotype turned up a few times. The rearrangement links TRBV7-2 to TRBJ1-1, with 7 bases lining up with TRBD1. The germline V gene encodes CDR1 SGHTA and CDR2 FQGNSA. The CDR3 covers 12 residues. V lost 4 bases to trimming and J lost 10 bases; unmatched junction nucleotides: 6. CDR3 sequence: CASSSMTGSAFF. The CDR3 DNA follows: TGTGCCAGCAGCTCTATGACAGGGTCAGCTTTCTTT.

The V call is TRBV20-1, the J call TRBJ1-6, with D perhaps matching TRBD1 (5 bases). This CDR3 has 13 amino acids. Germline V gene data show CDR1 as DFQATT and CDR2 as SNEGSKA (reference sequence). V lost 3 bases, J lost 7 bases, and 10 bases lay in between. The DNA of the CDR3 is TGCAGTGCTAGGGGGCAAAACAATTCACCCCTCCACTTT. It is translated as CSARGQNNSPLHF.

Only a few counts were recorded for this clonotype. This chain uses TRBV12-3 or TRBV12-4 with TRBJ2-7; D unclear. The CDR3 contains 11 residues. V was shortened by 1 base and J by 6 bases, with 4 bases between the two germline ends. The CDR3 loop is CASSLGSEQYF. As DNA, the CDR3 is TGTGCCAGCAGTTTAGGGTCCGAGCAGTACTTC.

This clonotype was counted only a few times. An end of the junction does not agree with germline; a read error may underlie this. This chain uses TRBV10-3 with TRBJ2-1, with D maybe TRBD1 (7 bases). This CDR3 is built from 15 residues. Germline assignment: CDR1 ENHRY and CDR2 SYGVKD. The chain's CDR3 is CAISERGRQTSFTVF. The CDR3 DNA sequence: TGTGCCATCAGTGAGAGGGGGCGTCAGACTAGTTTCACGGTCTTC.

This clonotype has only a few counts. The J gene is TRBJ2-3, the V gene TRBV29-1; D is unclear. Germline V gives CDR1 SQVTM, CDR2 ANQGSEA. The CDR3 totals 12 residues. V lost 1 base and J lost 5, with 7 bases in between. This CDR3 reads CSVEGDGDTQYF. As DNA, the CDR3 is TGCAGCGTTGAAGGGGATGGAGATACGCAGTATTTT.

The rearrangement links TRBV5-6 to TRBJ1-1; possible D gene TRBD1, 5 bases. Deletions cut 6 bases from V and 1 base from J, with 22 bases between. Germline V gives CDR1 SGHDT, CDR2 YYEEEE. The CDR3 is 17 residues long. The CDR3 DNA follows: TGTGCCAGCACCTCAGGGCAGTGGCCCTACACGAACACTGAAGCTTTCTTT. Translated, it gives CASTSGQWPYTNTEAFF.

There are a few counts of this clonotype. The rearrangement joins TRBV4-1 to TRBJ1-2, with 7 positions matching TRBD1. V gave up 1 base and J gave up 5 bases; unmatched junction bases: 10. Germline loops: CDR1 MGHRA, CDR2 YSYEKL. The CDR3 extends over 16 amino acids. The CDR3 loop reads CASSQALRGPKYGYTF. DNA of the CDR3: TGCGCCAGCAGCCAAGCGTTGAGGGGGCCCAAGTATGGCTACACCTTC.

The chain couples TRBV28 to TRBJ1-2; 8 nucleotides line up with TRBD1. CDR1 is MDHEN, CDR2 SYDVKM, per germline. The junction had 12 bases not matched to a gene; V was cut back by 3 bases and J by 3 bases. This CDR3 is 17 amino acids long. CDR3 nucleotide sequence: TGTGCCAGCAGTTTTCAGACAGGGACAGGTTATTACTATGGCTACACCTTC. It is translated as CASSFQTGTGYYYGYTF.

This clonotype was counted ten times or more. V usage is TRBV29-1 and J usage is TRBJ2-2; a weak D match, TRBD2 (6 bases). Looked up from germline, CDR1 is SQVTM and CDR2 is ANQGSEA. The CDR3 covers 11 residues. CDR3 sequence (DNA): TGCAGTGTGGGGGGAACCGGGGAGCTGTTTTTT. This sequence encodes CSVGGTGELFF.

This clonotype was seen a handful of times. The chain joins TRBV5-1 to TRBJ2-5, with D possibly TRBD1 on 6 matching bases. This CDR3 contains 15 residues. The germline CDR1 and CDR2 sequences are SGHRS and YFSETQ. Trimming took 2 bases from V and 2 from J, leaving 13 bases between them. For the CDR3, the DNA is TGCGCCAGCAGCTTATTACAGGGACCTCAAGAGACCCAGTACTTC. This sequence encodes CASSLLQGPQETQYF.

At least ten counts were recorded for this clonotype. V gene TRBV7-2 combines with J gene TRBJ2-5; D might be TRBD1 or TRBD2, each matching 6 bases. Per the germline V gene, CDR1 is SGHTA and CDR2 is FQGNSA. The CDR3 spans 16 residues. The germline V and J ends were trimmed by 3 bases and 2 bases, with 16 bases remaining between them. Written as DNA, the CDR3 is TGTGCCAGCAGCTTTAATGGGGGGCGGAAACAAGAGACCCAGTACTTC. Amino acid sequence: CASSFNGGRKQETQYF. Filled out from reference TRBV7-2 and TRBJ2-5, the complete variable domain reads GAGVSQSPSNKVTEKGKDVELRCDPISGHTALYWYRQSLGQGLEFLIYFQGNSAPDKSGLPSDRFSAERTGGSVSTLTIQRTQQEDSAVYLCASSFNGGRKQETQYFGPGTRLLVL.

The chain employs TRBV20-1 and TRBJ2-3; D unclear. CDR3 size: 11 residues. Germline V gene lookup returns CDR1 DFQATT and CDR2 SNEGSKA (reference sequence). Trimming cost V 7 bases and J 1 base, with 6 bases left between them. DNA for the CDR3: TGCAGTGTCGGGCGCACAGATACGCAGTATTTT. Its translation: CSVGRTDTQYF.

This clonotype has a count of ten or more. The V call is TRBV5-1, the J call TRBJ2-5; D is possibly TRBD1 or TRBD2 (5 bases each). The CDR3 is 17 residues long. CDR1 and CDR2 (germline): SGHRS, YFSETQ. Trimming stripped 3 bases from V and 1 base from J, with 19 bases between. The CDR3, as DNA: TGCGCCAGCAGCTCCCTCCCTCCGGGACGCAGCCAAGAGACCCAGTACTTC. It translates to CASSSLPPGRSQETQYF.

The rearrangement joins TRBV11-2 to TRBJ1-1; 7 positions match TRBD1. Germline V lookup: CDR1 SGHAT, CDR2 FQNNGV. The CDR3 covers 14 residues. The trim removed 5 bases at V and 3 bases at J, leaving 6 bases unmatched. The CDR3 coding sequence is TGTGCCAGCAGCGCCCGGGACAGCCACACTGAAGCTTTCTTT. Its translation: CASSARDSHTEAFF.

This clonotype was recorded a few times. V usage is TRBV6-2 or TRBV6-3 and J usage is TRBJ2-3, with D maybe TRBD1 (5 bases). Germline-derived CDR1 and CDR2 are MNHEY and SVGEGT. This CDR3 is 14 amino acids long. The V end was cut by 5 bases, the J end by 0 bases, with 9 bases between. CDR3 protein: CASSPGHSTDTQYF. In DNA, the CDR3 is TGTGCCAGCAGTCCCGGACACAGCACAGATACGCAGTATTTT.

The V call is TRBV10-1, the J call TRBJ2-1, with 10 bases fitting TRBD2. The germline gives CDR1 WNHNN, CDR2 SYGVQD (reference sequence). This CDR3 has 14 amino acids. After removal of 4 bases from V and 12 bases from J, the junction contained 9 bases not matched to a gene. The CDR3 region has the DNA TGCGCCAGCAGTGCGGAGCGGGGGGGGTTCAGGCAGTTCTTC. Its protein product is CASSAERGGFRQFF.

V is TRBV5-1 and J is TRBJ1-5; perhaps TRBD1 as D (6 bases). Germline V gives CDR1 SGHRS, CDR2 YFSETQ. With 4 bases removed from V and 6 bases from J, the gap between germline ends came to 17 bases. This CDR3 has 15 residues. The DNA for the CDR3 is TGCGCCAGCAGCACCTCCGGGACAACGGGTCAGCCCCAGCATTTT. This sequence encodes CASSTSGTTGQPQHF.

This clonotype has more than one count but fewer than ten. The chain combines TRBV6-9 with TRBJ1-1; perhaps TRBD1 as D (6 bases). The V and J ends lost 7 bases and 3 bases respectively, with 15 bases between them. CDR3 length: 14 amino acids. Germline CDR1 MNHGY, CDR2 SVAAGI. The CDR3 sequence: CASIAQGLDTEAFF. The CDR3 DNA reads TGTGCCAGCATCGCACAGGGACTAGACACTGAAGCTTTCTTT.

This clonotype showed up just a few times. The CDR3 DNA follows: TGCAGTGCTAGTCTCCAGCGGAGGGAGACCCAGTACTTC. This encodes CSASLQRRETQYF. The genes are TRBV20-1 and TRBJ2-5; D is perhaps TRBD2 (5 bases). The CDR3 loop spans 13 amino acids. The V and J ends lost 3 bases and 5 bases respectively, with 13 bases between them. Per the germline V gene, CDR1 is DFQATT and CDR2 is SNEGSKA (reference sequence).

The chain carries TRBV12-3 or TRBV12-4 and TRBJ2-7; D is perhaps TRBD1 (6 bases). Trimming took off 8 bases at V and 3 bases at J, with 8 bases between the two ends. The CDR3 spans 11 residues. The CDR3 DNA reads TGTGCCAGCCAACAGGGCTACGAGCAGTACTTC. Protein sequence: CASQQGYEQYF.

The genes are TRBV9 and TRBJ2-3; 8 bases match TRBD2. Germline V gene sequence: CDR1 SGDLS, CDR2 YYNGEE. V lost 0 bases, J lost 0 bases, and 0 bases stayed unmatched. This CDR3 region has 15 residues. The CDR3 sequence: CASSVAGGSTDTQYF. Written as DNA, the CDR3 is TGTGCCAGCAGCGTAGCGGGGGGGAGCACAGATACGCAGTATTTT.

The chain employs TRBV28 and TRBJ1-2; 7 nucleotides agree with TRBD1. The trim removed 5 bases at V and 10 bases at J, leaving 7 bases unmatched. CDR1 is MDHEN, CDR2 SYDVKM, per germline. This CDR3 has 12 residues. DNA of the CDR3: TGTGCCAGCAGTGGACAGGCTACATTCTACACCTTC. Translating it yields CASSGQATFYTF.